These 20 T cell receptor beta chains came from one sample sequenced in a study of cytotoxic CD8 clonotypes in ibrutinib-treated CLL. Clones were sequenced by immunoSEQ multiplex PCR, and TCRdb holds only the in-frame ones, with some missing. The sample has roughly 51,000 clones; around half are singletons. The sample was PBMCs, taken after 12 months of ibrutinib treatment. Receptors originate from a human donor with chronic lymphocytic leukemia.

This clone was observed a handful of times. The chain employs TRBV28 and TRBJ1-1; TRBD1 aligns across 8 bases. CDR1 is MDHEN and CDR2 is SYDVKM in the germline V gene. With 1 base clipped from V and 8 bases from J, the junction kept 6 bases outside the gene matches. The CDR3 extends over 14 amino acids. For the CDR3, the DNA is TGTGCCAGCAGTTTATTTAGACAGGGGAGGGAAGCTTTCTTT. Its translation is CASSLFRQGREAFF.

The chain recombines TRBV4-1 with TRBJ1-2; 9 bases match TRBD1. CDR1 is MGHRA and CDR2 is YSYEKL in the germline V gene. The CDR3 is made up of 18 amino acids. V dropped 1 base and J dropped 2; count of bases not matched to a gene: 11. CDR3 residues: CASSQAQLGTGKNYGYTF. The CDR3 DNA is TGCGCCAGCAGCCAAGCGCAGTTGGGGACAGGGAAGAACTATGGCTACACCTTC.

This chain joins TRBV13 and TRBJ2-7; weak D call: TRBD2 (6 bases). This CDR3 spans 18 amino acids. With 5 bases removed from V and 1 base from J, the gap between germline ends came to 24 bases. CDR1 and CDR2 from the germline V gene are PRHDT and FYEKMQ (reference sequence). In DNA form, the CDR3 reads TGTGCCAGCAGCCTGCCGACCTCCGAGGTAGCGGATTCCTACGAGCAGTACTTC. Encoded protein: CASSLPTSEVADSYEQYF. Full variable domain (missing parts from reference TRBV13 and TRBJ2-7): AAGVIQSPRHLIKEKRETATLKCYPIPRHDTVYWYQQGPGQDPQFLISFYEKMQSDKGSIPDRFSAQQFSDYHSELNMSSLELGDSALYFCASSLPTSEVADSYEQYFGPGTRLTVT.

This chain joins TRBV6-6 and TRBJ1-2; D gene unclear. The V end lost 6 bases, the J end lost 0 bases, and 11 bases lay between the germline ends. The CDR3 is 14 amino acids. Germline lookup yields CDR1 MNHNY and CDR2 SVGAGI (reference sequence). CDR3 in amino acids: CASRRVGTNYGYTF. In DNA form, the CDR3 reads TGTGCCAGCAGGCGGGTAGGGACTAACTATGGCTACACCTTC.

This clone came up a few times. The V call is TRBV7-3, the J call TRBJ2-3, with 11 bases lining up with TRBD2. J was trimmed by 2 bases and V by 5 bases; bases with no gene match: 3. Germline V gene sequence: CDR1 SGHTA, CDR2 FQGTGA. The CDR3 covers 15 residues. The CDR3 nucleotides read TGTGCCAGCAGCGGGGGACTAGCGGACACAGATACGCAGTATTTT. Protein sequence: CASSGGLADTDTQYF. The complete variable domain, with remaining parts taken from reference TRBV7-3 and TRBJ2-3, reads GAGVSQTPSNKVTEKGKYVELRCDPISGHTALYWYRQSLGQGPEFLIYFQGTGAADDSGLPNDRFFAVRPEGSVSTLKIQRTERGDSAVYLCASSGGLADTDTQYFGPGTRLTVL.

This sequence joins TRBV2 and TRBJ1-5; weak D call: TRBD1 (6 bases). The CDR3 loop spans 14 amino acids. Germline V CDR1 and CDR2: SNHLY, FYNNEI. V shed 6 bases and J shed 5 bases, with 14 bases lying between them. The CDR3 here is CASRPEQGYQPQHF. The CDR3 DNA sequence: TGTGCCAGCAGGCCGGAACAGGGATATCAGCCCCAGCATTTT.

This clone occurred many times. V gene TRBV5-1 combines with J gene TRBJ1-1, with 8 positions matching TRBD1. The CDR3 consists of 14 residues. The V and J ends lost 3 bases and 1 base, in that order; junction bases with no gene match: 2. Germline CDR1 is SGHRS and CDR2 is YFSETQ. This CDR3 is CASSSGTGNTEAFF. The CDR3 DNA reads TGCGCCAGCAGCTCCGGGACAGGGAACACTGAAGCTTTCTTT.

This chain connects TRBV5-1 to TRBJ1-2, with unresolved D. Germline V lookup: CDR1 SGHRS, CDR2 YFSETQ. Trimming cost V 3 bases and J 4 bases, with 13 bases left between them. The CDR3 spans 14 residues. The CDR3, as DNA: TGCGCCAGCAGCTGGGCCTCATCAGGCTATGGCTACACCTTC. Its protein is CASSWASSGYGYTF.

CDR3 region: CASSLDQSNQPQHF. In nucleotides, the CDR3 is TGTGCCAGCAGCTTAGATCAGAGCAATCAGCCCCAGCATTTT. This chain joins TRBV7-2 and TRBJ1-5; D not resolved. This CDR3 comprises 14 residues. V was shortened by 1 base and J by 1 base, with 5 bases between the two germline ends. Germline V gene sequence: CDR1 SGHTA, CDR2 FQGNSA.

This chain connects TRBV5-1 to TRBJ2-1; 12 bases map to TRBD2. CDR1 is SGHRS and CDR2 is YFSETQ in the germline V gene. V was pared by 7 bases and J by 3 bases, with 2 bases of the junction left unmatched. The CDR3 consists of 14 residues. CDR3 bases: TGCGCCAGCGCACTAGCGGGAGGCTACAATGAGCAGTTCTTC. Its protein is CASALAGGYNEQFF.

The gene calls are TRBV7-3 and TRBJ2-1, with D perhaps matching TRBD1 (6 bases). V lost 5 bases and J 0 bases, leaving 11 bases between the germline ends. The CDR3 has 15 amino acids. In germline, CDR1 is SGHTA, CDR2 FQGTGA. For the CDR3, the DNA is TGTGCCAGCAGCCGGGACACCAGCTCCTACAATGAGCAGTTCTTC. Its translation: CASSRDTSSYNEQFF. Drawing the rest from reference TRBV7-3 and TRBJ2-1, the complete variable domain is GAGVSQTPSNKVTEKGKYVELRCDPISGHTALYWYRQSLGQGPEFLIYFQGTGAADDSGLPNDRFFAVRPEGSVSTLKIQRTERGDSAVYLCASSRDTSSYNEQFFGPGTRLTVL.

The chain employs TRBV7-2 and TRBJ2-3; no clear D. In germline, CDR1 is SGHTA, CDR2 FQGNSA. The CDR3 is made up of 15 amino acids. Trimming cost V 5 bases and J 3 bases, with 15 bases left between them. The CDR3 protein is CASSIQITTTDTQYF. Written as DNA, the CDR3 is TGTGCCAGCAGCATACAGATCACGACGACAGATACGCAGTATTTT.

The chain carries TRBV5-4 and TRBJ2-6, with D possibly being TRBD2 (5 bases). Trimming removed 2 bases from V and 2 bases from J, with 14 bases in between. Germline loops: CDR1 SGHNT, CDR2 YYREEE (reference sequence). This CDR3 spans 17 amino acids. In DNA form, the CDR3 reads TGTGCCAGCAGCTTCGGTCCCGAGGGAACTGGGGCCAACGTCCTGACTTTC. Protein: CASSFGPEGTGANVLTF.

The chain joins TRBV5-6 to TRBJ1-5, with D tentatively TRBD1 (6 bases). Trimming cost V 1 base and J 6 bases, with 11 bases left between them. The germline V gene has CDR1 SGHDT and CDR2 YYEEEE. The CDR3 covers 14 residues. This CDR3 reads CASSLSLGGQPQHF. The CDR3 nucleotides read TGTGCCAGCAGCTTGAGCCTAGGGGGTCAGCCCCAGCATTTT.

CDR3 DNA sequence: TGTGCCAGTGGTCTCCGGAACGAGCAGTACTTC. This translates into CASGLRNEQYF. This rearrangement joins TRBV2 to TRBJ2-7; D is uncertain. V was cut by 9 bases and J by 5 bases, with 11 bases left in between. CDR1 is SNHLY and CDR2 is FYNNEI in the germline V gene. CDR3 size: 11 residues.

The chain combines TRBV11-2 with TRBJ2-1; 13 nucleotides match TRBD2. J lost 7 bases, V lost 4 bases, and 7 bases had no gene match. The germline CDR1 and CDR2 sequences are SGHAT and FQNNGV. The CDR3 is 16 residues long. The CDR3 bases are TGTGCCAGCAGCTCGCCGGGACTAGCGGGGCTAAATGAGCAGTTCTTC. It translates to CASSSPGLAGLNEQFF.

Note on this clone: This specimen includes other DNA sequences encoding the same CDR3. The genes are TRBV5-6 and TRBJ2-7; D is undetermined. The CDR3 totals 12 residues. The V end was cut by 0 bases, the J end by 6 bases, with 7 bases between. Per the germline V gene, CDR1 is SGHDT and CDR2 is YYEEEE. The CDR3 DNA follows: TGTGCCAGCAGCTTGGTTCGGGCCGAGCAGTACTTC. Translating it yields CASSLVRAEQYF.

This chain links TRBV19 with TRBJ2-1; either TRBD1 or TRBD2 may fit D (5 bases each). This CDR3 is built from 16 residues. The V gene's germline CDR1 is LNHDA and CDR2 SQIVND (reference sequence). V was pared by 0 bases and J by 2 bases, with 11 bases between. DNA for the CDR3: TGTGCCAGTAGTATAGAGGGACGGGAACCCTACAATGAGCAGTTCTTC. Protein product: CASSIEGREPYNEQFF.

The rearrangement links TRBV5-1 to TRBJ2-1, with 15 bases matching TRBD2. This CDR3 region has 15 residues. Trimming took 4 bases from V and 7 from J; bases not matched to a gene: 3. The V gene's germline CDR1 is SGHRS and CDR2 YFSETQ. The DNA of the CDR3 is TGCGCCAGCAGCGTGGGACTAGCGGGAGGAAATGAGCAGTTCTTC. Translation gives CASSVGLAGGNEQFF.

This clone was seen once. The chain employs TRBV10-3 and TRBJ2-5; 7 bases fit TRBD1. The CDR3 is 16 amino acids. Germline lookup yields CDR1 ENHRY and CDR2 SYGVKD. J gave up 1 base and V 4 bases, and 9 bases lay outside the gene matches. CDR3 bases: TGTGCCATCAGTGTCGGAACGGGGACAGCCCAAGAGACCCAGTACTTC. The encoded protein is CAISVGTGTAQETQYF.